This T cell receptor beta chain is drawn from a study of early T cells in non-severe SARS-CoV-2 infection. Overall study results and limits: There was a bias toward anti-spike CD8 responses in VDJdb matching, which missed private and CD4 specificities.

V was shortened by 9 bases and J by 5 bases, with 23 bases between the two germline ends. Germline CDR1 LNHDA, CDR2 SQIVND (reference sequence). The CDR3 covers 16 residues. TCRdb reprocessed the 5' RACE reads with MiXCR, giving one entry per CDR3 protein. The table includes about 100,000 distinct CDR3 sequences, roughly 13% detected once. This clonotype was seen at least ten times. Its specificity is unknown. The sample was whole blood. The V gene is TRBV19, the J gene TRBJ2-1, with D hard to call. This TCR was sampled from an adult who was a healthcare worker with PCR-confirmed SARS-CoV-2 infection or an uninfected control (not recorded which). The CDR3 coding sequence is TGTGCCAGCCAGAAAGGAAGACCGACCCTTAACAATGAGCAGTTCTTC. It translates to CASQKGRPTLNNEQFF.